These 25 T cell receptor beta chains share one sample of origin, sequenced in a study of blood T cell repertoires in COVID-19. Generated by immunoSEQ multiplex PCR, the TCRdb table keeps only in-frame clones and is missing some. The sample lists 200,000 to 250,000 clones, approximately 83% occurring once. The sequenced material came from PBMCs or T cells enriched from blood (not recorded which). The receptor source for this set is a woman aged 60-75 years who had recovered from COVID-19.

This clone was recorded only once. The chain combines TRBV2 with TRBJ1-4; 7 bases line up with TRBD1. The V gene's germline CDR1 is SNHLY and CDR2 FYNNEI. Trimming cost V 6 bases and J 5 bases; bases outside gene matches: 6. This CDR3 is built from 14 residues. The CDR3 nucleotides read TGTGCCAGCAGGCGACCGGACAGGAATGAAAAACTGTTTTTT. This encodes CASRRPDRNEKLFF.

The chain combines TRBV9 with TRBJ1-3, with 11 bases identical to TRBD1. CDR1 is SGDLS, CDR2 YYNGEE, per germline. J lost 8 bases, V lost 4 bases, and 11 bases had no gene match. There are 16 residues in the CDR3. The CDR3 spells CASSPRLDRGLDTIYF. Here the CDR3 DNA reads TGTGCCAGCAGCCCTCGACTGGACAGGGGGCTTGACACCATATATTTT.

This clone was recorded once. This sequence joins TRBV7-2 and TRBJ2-3; 8 positions match TRBD2. The CDR3 contains 16 residues. From germline, CDR1 is SGHTA and CDR2 FQGNSA. Trimming took 1 base from V and 5 from J; bases not matched to a gene: 8. DNA for the CDR3: TGTGCCAGCAGCTTAGACGGCCCGGGGGGGGTAGATACGCAGTATTTT. Its translation: CASSLDGPGGVDTQYF.

The V gene is TRBV7-6, the J gene TRBJ1-1, with unresolved D. V was shortened by 5 bases and J by 2 bases, with 9 bases between the two germline ends. The CDR3 loop spans 13 amino acids. Per germline, CDR1 SGHVS and CDR2 FNYEAQ. In nucleotides, the CDR3 is TGTGCCAGCAGCGCGGGCCGCAACACTGAAGCTTTCTTT. This gives the protein CASSAGRNTEAFF.

The V gene is TRBV7-9, the J gene TRBJ2-7; no clear D gene. The CDR3 spans 12 residues. Germline lookup yields CDR1 SEHNR and CDR2 FQNEAQ (reference sequence). Trimming left V 5 bases short and J 5 bases short, with 10 bases between. The CDR3 sequence is CASSRYPDEQYF. CDR3 nucleotide sequence: TGTGCCAGCAGCCGTTACCCAGACGAGCAGTACTTC.

This rearrangement joins TRBV11-2 to TRBJ1-4, with a tentative D call TRBD1 (6 bases). Deletions cut 0 bases from V and 2 bases from J, with 13 bases between. Germline V CDR1 and CDR2: SGHAT, FQNNGV. The CDR3 has 17 amino acids. DNA of the CDR3: TGTGCCAGCAGCTTAGATGACCCCACAGGGACTAATGAAAAACTGTTTTTT. Translation: CASSLDDPTGTNEKLFF.

V gene TRBV3-1 (or the pseudogene TRBV3-2) combines with J gene TRBJ1-2; D gene unclear. V shed 2 bases and J shed 0 bases, with 7 bases lying between them. Germline V gene sequence: CDR1 LGHDT, CDR2 YNNKEL (reference sequence). This CDR3 is 14 amino acids long. CDR3 in DNA: TGTGCCAGCAGCCAATTTCAAACTAACTATGGCTACACCTTC. It encodes CASSQFQTNYGYTF.

To note about this clone: The same CDR3 is also encoded by other DNA sequences in this sample. The V and J genes are TRBV7-2 and TRBJ2-5; 8 bases are shared with TRBD2. CDR3 length: 14 residues. The V gene's germline CDR1 is SGHTA and CDR2 FQGNSA. The V segment lost 3 bases and the J segment 2 bases; nucleotides outside the gene matches: 2. Here the CDR3 reads CASSFTSGQETQYF. DNA for the CDR3: TGTGCCAGCAGCTTTACTAGCGGACAAGAGACCCAGTACTTC.

This sequence joins TRBV6-1 and TRBJ1-1; weak D call: TRBD1 (5 bases). This CDR3 contains 17 residues. The V end lost 0 bases, the J end lost 0 bases, and 14 bases lay between the germline ends. Germline V gene sequence: CDR1 MNHNS, CDR2 SASEGT. CDR3 sequence: CASSEALSRVVNTEAFF. The CDR3 region has the DNA TGTGCCAGCAGTGAAGCGCTTTCCAGGGTGGTGAACACTGAAGCTTTCTTT.

The rearrangement links TRBV2 to TRBJ1-1; the D is unclear. The CDR3 extends over 15 amino acids. V was clipped by 2 bases and J by 0 bases, with 10 bases between them. Germline CDR1 is SNHLY and CDR2 is FYNNEI. The CDR3 DNA reads as TGTGCCAGCAGTGAATGGGAGGTACTGAACACTGAAGCTTTCTTT. Amino acid sequence: CASSEWEVLNTEAFF.

V is TRBV4-2 and J is TRBJ2-5; TRBD2 agrees at 16 bases. V dropped 1 base and J dropped 5; count of bases not matched to a gene: 19. The CDR3 is made up of 22 amino acids. Looked up from germline, CDR1 is LGHNA and CDR2 is YNFKEQ. This chain's CDR3 is CASSQGQDSAGLAGGPRETQYF. CDR3 in DNA: TGTGCCAGCAGCCAAGGACAGGATTCTGCGGGACTAGCGGGGGGGCCAAGGGAGACCCAGTACTTC.

The table lists this clone with a count of one. The chain employs TRBV27 and TRBJ2-3; D gene unclear. CDR1 and CDR2 from the germline V gene are MNHEY and SMNVEV (reference sequence). The V and J ends lost 0 bases and 8 bases respectively, with 12 bases between them. The CDR3 has 14 residues. CDR3 loop: CASSLSARYGTQYF. The CDR3 region has the DNA TGTGCCAGCAGTTTATCGGCTAGATATGGTACGCAGTATTTT.

The V and J genes are TRBV9 and TRBJ2-1, with 11 bases that match TRBD2. Germline values: CDR1 SGDLS, CDR2 YYNGEE. J gave up 7 bases and V 0 bases, and 18 bases lay outside the gene matches. The CDR3 extends over 20 amino acids. Here the CDR3 DNA reads TGTGCCAGCAGCGTAGCTACGACTAGCGGGACTCTAACGAGGGTGAATGAGCAGTTCTTC. Residues: CASSVATTSGTLTRVNEQFF.

The chain employs TRBV27 and TRBJ2-5, with 9 bases fitting TRBD2. V trimming: 6 bases; J trimming: 5 bases; junction bases outside the gene matches: 10. The CDR3 has 15 residues. Germline-derived CDR1 and CDR2 are MNHEY and SMNVEV (reference sequence). CDR3 protein: CASRAGTSRRETQYF. The CDR3 bases are TGTGCCAGCAGGGCCGGGACTAGCCGTCGCGAGACCCAGTACTTC.

V is TRBV7-9 and J is TRBJ1-2; unclear D gene. Trimming left V 4 bases short and J 8 bases short, with 20 bases between. This CDR3 is 15 amino acids long. CDR1 is SEHNR, CDR2 FQNEAQ, per germline (reference sequence). The CDR3 DNA follows: TGTGCCAGCAGCTCGTCCGGGAACCCCCTAGGCGGCTACACCTTC. As protein: CASSSSGNPLGGYTF.

The genes are TRBV20-1 and TRBJ1-3; possibly TRBD1 for D (6 bases). The CDR3 spans 16 residues. Germline values: CDR1 DFQATT, CDR2 SNEGSKA (reference sequence). V lost 3 bases to trimming and J lost 3 bases, with 18 bases between them. CDR3 DNA sequence: TGCAGTGCTAGTAGGGCGGGGGCAGGAGGTGGAAACACCATATATTTT. Protein product: CSASRAGAGGGNTIYF.

In its sample, this clone was seen a few times. The sample has other DNA sequences that encode this CDR3 too. The rearrangement joins TRBV12-3 or TRBV12-4 to TRBJ1-2; the D gene is possibly TRBD1 (6 bases). This CDR3 has 13 residues. V dropped 1 base and J dropped 7 bases, with 10 bases sitting between them. CDR3 nucleotides: TGTGCCAGCAGTTTAGGTGACAGGCGTGGCTACACCTTC. This gives the protein CASSLGDRRGYTF.

V is TRBV6-4 and J is TRBJ2-2; D not certain. With 8 bases removed from V and 2 bases from J, the gap between germline ends came to 12 bases. The CDR3 length is 14 residues. Germline V CDR1 and CDR2: MRHNA, SNTAGT. This CDR3 reads CASSAEQNTGELFF. In nucleotides, the CDR3 is TGTGCCAGCTCTGCGGAGCAAAACACCGGGGAGCTGTTTTTT.

The V gene is TRBV3-1 (or the pseudogene TRBV3-2), the J gene TRBJ1-1; a possible D gene is TRBD1 (5 bases). The V end lost 4 bases, the J end lost 6 bases, and 18 bases lay between the germline ends. This CDR3 has 15 amino acids. Germline V lookup: CDR1 LGHDT, CDR2 YNNKEL (reference sequence). This chain's CDR3 is CASSPREVRGAEAFF. In DNA form, the CDR3 reads TGTGCCAGCAGCCCCAGGGAGGTCCGGGGCGCTGAAGCTTTCTTT.

V usage is TRBV5-3 and J usage is TRBJ2-5; 9 nucleotides agree with TRBD2. TRBV5-3 is recorded as an ORF, its role being uncertain. Trimming cost V 0 bases and J 5 bases; bases outside gene matches: 5. This CDR3 comprises 15 residues. CDR3 sequence: CARSLGGRARETQYF. CDR3 in DNA: TGTGCCAGAAGCTTGGGCGGGAGGGCCAGGGAGACCCAGTACTTC.

This clone was recorded a few times. The rearrangement links TRBV4-3 to TRBJ2-1; tentative D call: TRBD2 (5 bases). Trimming took off 4 bases at V and 10 bases at J, with 17 bases between the two ends. The CDR3 consists of 14 residues. Germline values: CDR1 LGHNA, CDR2 YSLEER. CDR3 nucleotides: TGCGCCAGCAGCCCCGGTGGCGGTAGCGCCGAGCAGTTCTTC. Its protein is CASSPGGGSAEQFF.

The V and J genes are TRBV4-1 and TRBJ2-2, with D tentatively TRBD2 (6 bases). This CDR3 has 12 amino acids. Germline lookup yields CDR1 MGHRA and CDR2 YSYEKL. Trimming removed 8 bases from V and 4 bases from J, with 8 bases in between. The CDR3 DNA is TGCGCCAGCGAGGAGGGCACCGGGGAGCTGTTTTTT. Protein sequence: CASEEGTGELFF.

The chain couples TRBV5-8 to TRBJ2-2; 8 bases fit TRBD2. V dropped 1 base and J dropped 6; count of bases not matched to a gene: 2. CDR1 SGHTS and CDR2 YDEGEE come from the germline V gene. The CDR3 totals 14 residues. The CDR3 DNA is TGTGCCAGCAGCTTGCGGGGGGGCGCCGGGGAGCTGTTTTTT. It encodes CASSLRGGAGELFF.

This rearrangement joins TRBV6-5 to TRBJ1-1; 7 nucleotides match TRBD1. Germline CDR1 reads MNHEY; CDR2 reads SVGAGI. V lost 6 bases and J lost 0; bases outside the gene matches: 7. The CDR3 length is 15 residues. The CDR3 is CASSSDRSMNTEAFF. CDR3 nucleotide sequence: TGTGCCAGCAGCTCGGACAGGTCAATGAACACTGAAGCTTTCTTT.

The rearrangement links TRBV6-1 to TRBJ1-2; 10 positions agree with TRBD1. The germline gives CDR1 MNHNS, CDR2 SASEGT. This CDR3 is 15 amino acids long. With 2 bases clipped from V and 7 bases from J, the junction kept 7 bases outside the gene matches. The CDR3 here is CASSERGQGSFGYTF. The CDR3 DNA sequence: TGTGCCAGCAGTGAAAGGGGACAGGGGTCCTTTGGCTACACCTTC.